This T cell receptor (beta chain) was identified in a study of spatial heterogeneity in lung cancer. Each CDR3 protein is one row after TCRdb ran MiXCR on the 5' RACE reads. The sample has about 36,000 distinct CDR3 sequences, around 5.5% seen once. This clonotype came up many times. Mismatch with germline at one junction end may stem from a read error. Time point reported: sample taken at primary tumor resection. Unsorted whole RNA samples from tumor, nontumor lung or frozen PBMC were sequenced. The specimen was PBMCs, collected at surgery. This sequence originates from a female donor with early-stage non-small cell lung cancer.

The CDR3 nucleotides read TGTGCCATCAGTGGTGGGGATTCCCCCCTCCACTTT. Protein: CAISGGDSPLHF. This chain connects TRBV10-3 to TRBJ1-6; D gene ambiguous. Germline V CDR1 and CDR2: ENHRY, SYGVKD. The CDR3 covers 12 residues.